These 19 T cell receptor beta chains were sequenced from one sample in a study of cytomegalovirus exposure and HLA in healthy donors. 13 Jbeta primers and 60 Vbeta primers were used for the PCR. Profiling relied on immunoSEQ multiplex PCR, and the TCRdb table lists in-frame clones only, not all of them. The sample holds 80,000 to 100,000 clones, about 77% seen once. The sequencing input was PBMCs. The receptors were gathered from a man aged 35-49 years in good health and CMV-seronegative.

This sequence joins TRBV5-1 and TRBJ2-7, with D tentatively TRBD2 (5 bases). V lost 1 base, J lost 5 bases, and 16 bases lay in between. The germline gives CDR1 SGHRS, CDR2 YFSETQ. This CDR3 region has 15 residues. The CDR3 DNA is TGCGCCAGCAGCTTGATAGGCGGGCCAGCGGACGAGCAGTACTTC. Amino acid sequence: CASSLIGGPADEQYF.

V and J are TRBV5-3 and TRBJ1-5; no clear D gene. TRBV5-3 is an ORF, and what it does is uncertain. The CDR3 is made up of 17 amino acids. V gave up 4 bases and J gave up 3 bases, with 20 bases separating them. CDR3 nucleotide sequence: TGTGCCAGAAGCCCCGGGGAGGGAGGAGGACTCAATCAGCCCCAGCATTTT. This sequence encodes CARSPGEGGGLNQPQHF.

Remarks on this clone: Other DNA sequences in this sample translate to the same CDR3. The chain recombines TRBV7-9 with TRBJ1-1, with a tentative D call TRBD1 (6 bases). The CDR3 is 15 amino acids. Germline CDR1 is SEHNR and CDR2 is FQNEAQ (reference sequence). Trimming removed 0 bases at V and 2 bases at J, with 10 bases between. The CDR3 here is CASSLAGTTNTEAFF. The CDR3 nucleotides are TGTGCCAGCAGCTTAGCCGGGACAACAAACACTGAAGCTTTCTTT.

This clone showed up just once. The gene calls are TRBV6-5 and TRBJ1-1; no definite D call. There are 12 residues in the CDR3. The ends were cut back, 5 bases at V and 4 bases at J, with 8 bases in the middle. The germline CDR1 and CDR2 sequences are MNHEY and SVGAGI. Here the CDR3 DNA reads TGTGCCAGCAGTAACCAGGTCACTGAAGCTTTCTTT. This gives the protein CASSNQVTEAFF.

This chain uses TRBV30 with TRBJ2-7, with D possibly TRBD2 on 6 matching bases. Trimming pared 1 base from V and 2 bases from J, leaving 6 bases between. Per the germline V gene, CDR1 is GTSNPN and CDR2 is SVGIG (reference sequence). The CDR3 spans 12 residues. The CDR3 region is CAWSGGAYEQYF. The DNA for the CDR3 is TGTGCCTGGAGTGGGGGGGCCTACGAGCAGTACTTC.

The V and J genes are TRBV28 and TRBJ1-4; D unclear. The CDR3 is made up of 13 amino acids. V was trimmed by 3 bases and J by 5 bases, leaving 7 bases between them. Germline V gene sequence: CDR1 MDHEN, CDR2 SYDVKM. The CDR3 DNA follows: TGTGCCAGCAGTTTGTCGGGGAATGAAAAACTGTTTTTT. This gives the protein CASSLSGNEKLFF.

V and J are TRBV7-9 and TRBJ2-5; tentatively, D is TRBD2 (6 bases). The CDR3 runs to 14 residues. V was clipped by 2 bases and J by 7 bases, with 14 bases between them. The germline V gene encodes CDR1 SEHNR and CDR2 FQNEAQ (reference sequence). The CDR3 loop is CASSLKAGTGTQYF. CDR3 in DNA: TGTGCCAGCAGCTTAAAGGCGGGGACCGGGACCCAGTACTTC.

CDR3: CASSLPRGAYNEQFF. CDR3 nucleotide sequence: TGCGCCAGCAGCCTTCCCCGGGGGGCCTACAATGAGCAGTTCTTC. V usage is TRBV5-1 and J usage is TRBJ2-1, with 7 bases aligning to TRBD2. CDR3 length equals 15 residues. V shed 4 bases, J shed 2 bases, and the junction held 6 bases outside the gene matches. CDR1 is SGHRS, CDR2 YFSETQ, per germline.

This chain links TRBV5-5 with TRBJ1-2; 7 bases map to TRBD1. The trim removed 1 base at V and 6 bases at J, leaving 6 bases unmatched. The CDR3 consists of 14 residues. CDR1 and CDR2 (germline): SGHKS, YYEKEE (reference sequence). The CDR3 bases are TGTGCCAGCAGCTTGTTGCAGGGGGAACATGGCTACACCTTC. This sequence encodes CASSLLQGEHGYTF.

The CDR3 is CASSARGDTDTQYF. The DNA of the CDR3 is TGTGCCAGCAGTGCCAGGGGGGACACAGATACGCAGTATTTT. This sequence joins TRBV6-4 and TRBJ2-3; tentatively, D is TRBD1 (7 bases). The CDR3 has 14 residues. V lost 4 bases, J lost 2 bases, and 10 bases lay in between. Looked up from germline, CDR1 is MRHNA and CDR2 is SNTAGT.

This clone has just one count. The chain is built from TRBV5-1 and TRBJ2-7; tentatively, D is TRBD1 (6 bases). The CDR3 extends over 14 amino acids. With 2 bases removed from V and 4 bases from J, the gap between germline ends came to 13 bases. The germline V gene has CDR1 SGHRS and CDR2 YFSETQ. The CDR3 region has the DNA TGCGCCAGCAGCTTTAACAGGGTGGCGTACGAGCAGTACTTC. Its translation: CASSFNRVAYEQYF.

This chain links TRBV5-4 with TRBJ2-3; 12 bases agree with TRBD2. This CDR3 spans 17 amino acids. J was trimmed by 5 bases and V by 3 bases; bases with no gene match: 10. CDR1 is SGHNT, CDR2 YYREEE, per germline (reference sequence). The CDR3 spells CASSSYRTSGMVDTQYF. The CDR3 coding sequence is TGTGCCAGCAGCTCCTATAGGACTAGCGGGATGGTAGATACGCAGTATTTT.

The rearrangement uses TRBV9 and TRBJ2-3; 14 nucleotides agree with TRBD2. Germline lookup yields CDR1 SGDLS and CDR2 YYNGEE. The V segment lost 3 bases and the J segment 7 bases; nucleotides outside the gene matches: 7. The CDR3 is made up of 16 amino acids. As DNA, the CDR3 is TGTGCCAGCAGCGCAAAGACTAGCGGGGGGGCAAATACGCAGTATTTT. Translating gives CASSAKTSGGANTQYF.

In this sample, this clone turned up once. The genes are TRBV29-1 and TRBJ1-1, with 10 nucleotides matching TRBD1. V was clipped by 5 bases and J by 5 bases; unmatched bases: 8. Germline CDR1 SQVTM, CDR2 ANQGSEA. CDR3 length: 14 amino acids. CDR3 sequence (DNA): TGCAGCGTTAATCCGGGACAGGGGTCGACTGAAGCTTTCTTT. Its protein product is CSVNPGQGSTEAFF.

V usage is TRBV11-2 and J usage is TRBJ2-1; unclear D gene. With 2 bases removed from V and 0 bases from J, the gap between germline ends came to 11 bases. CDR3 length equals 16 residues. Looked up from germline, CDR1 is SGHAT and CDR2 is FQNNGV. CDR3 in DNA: TGTGCCAGCAGCTTATCGTGGGCGAGCTCCTACAATGAGCAGTTCTTC. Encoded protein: CASSLSWASSYNEQFF.

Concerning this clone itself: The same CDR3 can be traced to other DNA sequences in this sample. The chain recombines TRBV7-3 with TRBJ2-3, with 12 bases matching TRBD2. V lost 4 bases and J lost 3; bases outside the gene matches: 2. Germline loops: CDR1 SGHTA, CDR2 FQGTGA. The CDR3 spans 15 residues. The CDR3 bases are TGTGCCAGCAGCTCTAGCGGGGGGGCGACAGATACGCAGTATTTT. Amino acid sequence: CASSSSGGATDTQYF.

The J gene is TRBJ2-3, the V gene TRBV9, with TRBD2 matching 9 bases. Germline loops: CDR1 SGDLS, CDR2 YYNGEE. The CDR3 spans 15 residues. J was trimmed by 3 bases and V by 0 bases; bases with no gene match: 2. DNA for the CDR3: TGTGCCAGCAGCGTAGGCCTAGCGGGGACAGATACGCAGTATTTT. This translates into CASSVGLAGTDTQYF.

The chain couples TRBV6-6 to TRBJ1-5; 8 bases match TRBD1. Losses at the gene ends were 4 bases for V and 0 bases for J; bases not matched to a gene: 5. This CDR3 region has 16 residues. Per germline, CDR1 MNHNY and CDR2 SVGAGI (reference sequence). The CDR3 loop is CASSSRTGHSNQPQHF. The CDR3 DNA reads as TGTGCCAGCAGTTCCCGGACAGGGCATAGCAATCAGCCCCAGCATTTT.

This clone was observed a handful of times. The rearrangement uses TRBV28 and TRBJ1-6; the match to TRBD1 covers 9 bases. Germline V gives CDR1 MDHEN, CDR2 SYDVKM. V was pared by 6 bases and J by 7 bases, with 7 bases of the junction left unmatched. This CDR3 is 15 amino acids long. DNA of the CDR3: TGTGCCAGCAGGGTTAACAGGGGGCGAAATTCACCCCTCCACTTT. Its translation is CASRVNRGRNSPLHF.